This T cell receptor beta chain was observed in a study of blood T cell repertoires in COVID-19. Study context: The United States, Italy and Spain were the sources of the acute and convalescent COVID-19 samples. PBMCs, B-cell-depleted T cells, or T cells were the source of the cDNA or gDNA that made up the material.

This clone was detected once. In the authors' workflow: Amplification from reference gene primers served as the basis for estimated nucleated cell counts. Data came from immunoSEQ multiplex PCR; TCRdb stores just in-frame clones and leaves some out. V and J calls and clone size come straight from that table; D and trimming were deduced from the DNA. The sample has 130,000 to 150,000 clones, over 80% seen once. The TCR sequence derives from a woman in her 40s with active or convalescent COVID-19. Specimen: peripheral blood.

The CDR3 DNA reads TGTGCCAGCAGCCGTTCGGGGGGAGGTAATGAAAAACTGTTTTTT. Encoded protein: CASSRSGGGNEKLFF. The chain couples TRBV7-2 to TRBJ1-4, with D possibly matching TRBD1 (5 bases). CDR1 and CDR2 (germline): SGHTA, FQGNSA. V lost 5 bases and J lost 4, with 14 bases in between. The CDR3 length is 15 residues.